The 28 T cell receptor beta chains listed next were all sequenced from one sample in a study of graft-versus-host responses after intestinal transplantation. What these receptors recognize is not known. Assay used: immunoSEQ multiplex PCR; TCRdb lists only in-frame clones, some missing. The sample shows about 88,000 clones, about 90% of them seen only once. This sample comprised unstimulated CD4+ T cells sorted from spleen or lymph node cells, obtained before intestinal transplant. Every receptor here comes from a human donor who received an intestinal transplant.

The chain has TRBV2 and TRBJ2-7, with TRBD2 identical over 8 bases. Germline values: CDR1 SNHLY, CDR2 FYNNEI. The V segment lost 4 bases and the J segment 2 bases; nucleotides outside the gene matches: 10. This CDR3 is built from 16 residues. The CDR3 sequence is CASSATWTSRTYEQYF. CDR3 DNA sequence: TGTGCCAGCAGTGCGACCTGGACTAGCCGCACCTACGAGCAGTACTTC.

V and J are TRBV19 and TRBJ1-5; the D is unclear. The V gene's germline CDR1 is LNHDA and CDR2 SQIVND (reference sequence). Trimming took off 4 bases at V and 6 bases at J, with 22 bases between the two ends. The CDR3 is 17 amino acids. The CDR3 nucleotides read TGTGCCAGTAGTACCCTAGAAGGCAGAGCGCCGAGTCAGCCCCAGCATTTT. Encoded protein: CASSTLEGRAPSQPQHF.

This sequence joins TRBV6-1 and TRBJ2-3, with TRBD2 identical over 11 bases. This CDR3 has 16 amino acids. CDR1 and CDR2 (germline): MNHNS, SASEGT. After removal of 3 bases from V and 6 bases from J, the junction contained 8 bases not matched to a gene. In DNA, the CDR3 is TGTGCCAGCAGTGACACCTTAGCGGGGGGGTCCGATACGCAGTATTTT. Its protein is CASSDTLAGGSDTQYF.

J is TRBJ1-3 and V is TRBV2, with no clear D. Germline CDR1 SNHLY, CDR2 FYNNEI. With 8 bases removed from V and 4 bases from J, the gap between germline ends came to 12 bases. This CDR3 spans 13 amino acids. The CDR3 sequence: CASGGNRGNTIYF. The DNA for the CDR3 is TGTGCCAGCGGAGGGAACAGAGGAAACACCATATATTTT. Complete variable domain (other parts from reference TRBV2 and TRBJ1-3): EPEVTQTPSHQVTQMGQEVILRCVPISNHLYFYWYRQILGQKVEFLVSFYNNEISEKSEIFDDQFSVERPDGSNFTLKIRSTKLEDSAMYFCASGGNRGNTIYFGEGSWLTVV.

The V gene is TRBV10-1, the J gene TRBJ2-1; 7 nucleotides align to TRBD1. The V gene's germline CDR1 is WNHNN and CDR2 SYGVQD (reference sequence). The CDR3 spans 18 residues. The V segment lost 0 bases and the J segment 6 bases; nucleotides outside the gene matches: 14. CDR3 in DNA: TGCGCCAGCAGTGAGTCACCGGCGGCAGGGGGTTACCTCAATGAGCAGTTCTTC. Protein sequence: CASSESPAAGGYLNEQFF.

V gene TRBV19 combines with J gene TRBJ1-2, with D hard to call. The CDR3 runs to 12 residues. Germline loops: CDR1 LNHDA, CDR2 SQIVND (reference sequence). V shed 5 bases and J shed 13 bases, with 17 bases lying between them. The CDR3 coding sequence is TGTGCCAGTAGTCCCGGACGGACTTGGGGCACCTTC. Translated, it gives CASSPGRTWGTF.

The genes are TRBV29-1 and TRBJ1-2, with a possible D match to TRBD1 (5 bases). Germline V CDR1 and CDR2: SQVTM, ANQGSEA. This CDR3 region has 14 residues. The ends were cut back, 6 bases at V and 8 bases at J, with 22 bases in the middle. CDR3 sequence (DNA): TGCAGCGTGGACATTAGGGGCCCCGCGGGAGGCTACACCTTC. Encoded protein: CSVDIRGPAGGYTF.

CDR3 sequence (DNA): TGCGCCAGCAGCCAAGTACAGACCAACACTGAAGCTTTCTTT. Its translation is CASSQVQTNTEAFF. The chain employs TRBV4-1 and TRBJ1-1; D ambiguous. Germline V gene sequence: CDR1 MGHRA, CDR2 YSYEKL. The CDR3 consists of 14 residues. V was cut by 1 base and J by 2 bases, with 8 bases left in between.

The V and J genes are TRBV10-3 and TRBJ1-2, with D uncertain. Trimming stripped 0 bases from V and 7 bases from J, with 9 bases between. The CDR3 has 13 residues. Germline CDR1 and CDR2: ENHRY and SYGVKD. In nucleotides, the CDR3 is TGTGCCATCAGTGAGTCCGTGGAGATTGGCTACACCTTC. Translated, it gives CAISESVEIGYTF.

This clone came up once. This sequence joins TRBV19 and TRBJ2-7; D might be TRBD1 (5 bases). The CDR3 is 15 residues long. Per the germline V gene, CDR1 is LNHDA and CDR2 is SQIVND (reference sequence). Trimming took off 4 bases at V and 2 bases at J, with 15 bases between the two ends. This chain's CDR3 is CASSTIYTGAYEQYF. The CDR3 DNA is TGTGCCAGTAGTACGATATATACAGGCGCCTACGAGCAGTACTTC.

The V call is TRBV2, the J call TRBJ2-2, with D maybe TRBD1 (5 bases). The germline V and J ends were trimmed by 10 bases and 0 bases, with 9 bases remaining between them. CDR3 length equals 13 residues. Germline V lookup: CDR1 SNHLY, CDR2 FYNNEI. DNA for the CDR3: TGTGCCACCAAGGACACGAACACCGGGGAGCTGTTTTTT. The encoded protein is CATKDTNTGELFF.

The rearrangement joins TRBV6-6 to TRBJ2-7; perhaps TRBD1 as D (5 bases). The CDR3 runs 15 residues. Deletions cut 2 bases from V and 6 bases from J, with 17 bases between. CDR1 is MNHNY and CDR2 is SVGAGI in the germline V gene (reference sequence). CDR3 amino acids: CASSYPDSPWGEQYF. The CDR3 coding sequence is TGTGCCAGCAGTTACCCCGACAGTCCTTGGGGCGAGCAGTACTTC.

This CDR3 reads CAVQASTEAFF. CDR3 bases: TGTGCGGTCCAGGCATCCACTGAAGCTTTCTTT. The chain couples TRBV6-5 to TRBJ1-1; no clear D. CDR3 size: 11 residues. The V gene's germline CDR1 is MNHEY and CDR2 SVGAGI.

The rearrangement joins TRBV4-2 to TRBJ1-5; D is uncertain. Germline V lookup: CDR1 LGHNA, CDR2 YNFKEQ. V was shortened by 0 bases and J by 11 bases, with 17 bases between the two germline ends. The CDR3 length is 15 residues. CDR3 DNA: TGTGCCAGCAGCCAAGATCCTCATACAACCCTCGCCCAGCATTTT. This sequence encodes CASSQDPHTTLAQHF.

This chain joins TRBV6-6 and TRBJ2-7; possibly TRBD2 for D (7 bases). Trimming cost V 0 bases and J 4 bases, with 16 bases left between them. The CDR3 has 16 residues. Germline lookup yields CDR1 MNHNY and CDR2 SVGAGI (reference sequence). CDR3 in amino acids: CASSYSRGAVWYEQYF. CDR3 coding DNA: TGTGCCAGCAGTTACTCCCGGGGGGCTGTTTGGTACGAGCAGTACTTC.

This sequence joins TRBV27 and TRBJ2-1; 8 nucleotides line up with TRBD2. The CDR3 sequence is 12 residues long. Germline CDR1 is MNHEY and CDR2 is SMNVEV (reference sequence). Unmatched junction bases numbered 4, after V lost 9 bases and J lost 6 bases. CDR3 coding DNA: TGTGCCAGTCGGGGGGGCCGCAATGAGCAGTTCTTC. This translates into CASRGGRNEQFF.

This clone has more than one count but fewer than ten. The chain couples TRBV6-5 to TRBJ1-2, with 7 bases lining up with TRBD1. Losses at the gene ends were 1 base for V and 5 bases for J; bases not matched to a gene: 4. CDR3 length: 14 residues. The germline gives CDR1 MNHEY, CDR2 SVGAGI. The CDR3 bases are TGTGCCAGCAGTTACTTGCGGACAGGATATGGCTACACCTTC. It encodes CASSYLRTGYGYTF.

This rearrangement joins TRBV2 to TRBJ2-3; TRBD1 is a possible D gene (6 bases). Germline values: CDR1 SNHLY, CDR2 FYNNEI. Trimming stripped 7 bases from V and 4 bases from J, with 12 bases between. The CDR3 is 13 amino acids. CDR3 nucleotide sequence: TGTGCCAGCATCCCCGACAGGCCAGATACGCAGTATTTT. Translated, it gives CASIPDRPDTQYF.

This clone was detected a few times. The CDR3 DNA reads TGCGCCAGCAGCCCGAGCGCGTCGAGCTCCTACAATGAGCAGTTCTTC. It translates to CASSPSASSSYNEQFF. The chain recombines TRBV5-1 with TRBJ2-1; no firm D call. The V and J ends lost 4 bases and 0 bases respectively, with 14 bases between them. Germline V gene lookup returns CDR1 SGHRS and CDR2 YFSETQ. The CDR3 extends over 16 amino acids.

The CDR3 sequence is CASSLDRGLEKLFF. The CDR3 nucleotides are TGCGCCAGCAGCTTGGACAGGGGCCTTGAAAAACTGTTTTTT. The rearrangement joins TRBV5-1 to TRBJ1-4; 7 bases fit TRBD1. The V gene's germline CDR1 is SGHRS and CDR2 YFSETQ. J gave up 7 bases and V 0 bases, and 3 bases lay outside the gene matches. The CDR3 consists of 14 residues.

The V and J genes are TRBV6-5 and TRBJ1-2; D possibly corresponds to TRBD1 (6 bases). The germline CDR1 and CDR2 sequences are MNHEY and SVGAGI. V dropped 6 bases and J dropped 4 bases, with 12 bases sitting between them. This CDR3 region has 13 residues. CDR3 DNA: TGTGCCAGCAGCCGGGACACCTCCTATGGCTACACCTTC. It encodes CASSRDTSYGYTF.

The CDR3 loop reads CASSPDQTRGYEQYF. In DNA, the CDR3 is TGTGCCAGCAGCCCCGACCAGACCCGGGGCTACGAGCAGTACTTC. V usage is TRBV5-4 and J usage is TRBJ2-7, with D possibly being TRBD2 (5 bases). Germline V lookup: CDR1 SGHNT, CDR2 YYREEE (reference sequence). Trimming took 4 bases from V and 3 from J, leaving 17 bases between them. The CDR3 is 15 residues long.

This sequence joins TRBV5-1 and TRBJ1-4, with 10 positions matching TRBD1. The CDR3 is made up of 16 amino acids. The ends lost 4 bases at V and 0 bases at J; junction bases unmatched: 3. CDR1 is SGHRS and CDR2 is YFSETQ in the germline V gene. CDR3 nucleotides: TGCGCCAGCAGCGCCGGACAGGGGGCAACTAATGAAAAACTGTTTTTT. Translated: CASSAGQGATNEKLFF.

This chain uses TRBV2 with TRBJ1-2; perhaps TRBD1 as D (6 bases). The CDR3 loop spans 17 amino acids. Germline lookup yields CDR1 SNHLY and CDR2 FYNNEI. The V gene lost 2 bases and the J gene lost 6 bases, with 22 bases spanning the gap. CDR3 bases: TGTGCCAGCAGTGAAAGAGACCCGGGACACCGGGGGGATGGCTACACCTTC. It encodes CASSERDPGHRGDGYTF. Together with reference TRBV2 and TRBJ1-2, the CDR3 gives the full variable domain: EPEVTQTPSHQVTQMGQEVILRCVPISNHLYFYWYRQILGQKVEFLVSFYNNEISEKSEIFDDQFSVERPDGSNFTLKIRSTKLEDSAMYFCASSERDPGHRGDGYTFGSGTRLTVV.

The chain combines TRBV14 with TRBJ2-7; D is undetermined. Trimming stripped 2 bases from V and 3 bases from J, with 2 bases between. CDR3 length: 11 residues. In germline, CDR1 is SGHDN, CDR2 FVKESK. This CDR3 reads CASSQHYEQYF. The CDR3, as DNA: TGTGCCAGCAGCCAACACTACGAGCAGTACTTC.

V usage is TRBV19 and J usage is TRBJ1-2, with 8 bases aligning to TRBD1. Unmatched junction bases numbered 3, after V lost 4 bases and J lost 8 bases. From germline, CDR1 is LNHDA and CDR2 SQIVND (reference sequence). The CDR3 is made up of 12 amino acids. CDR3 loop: CASSTGQGGYTF. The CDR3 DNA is TGTGCCAGTAGTACAGGACAGGGCGGCTACACCTTC.

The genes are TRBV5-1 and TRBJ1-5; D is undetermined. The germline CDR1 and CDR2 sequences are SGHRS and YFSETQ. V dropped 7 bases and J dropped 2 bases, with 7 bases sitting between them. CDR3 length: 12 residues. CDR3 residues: CASSGGNQPQHF. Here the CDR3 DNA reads TGCGCCAGCTCCGGGGGCAATCAGCCCCAGCATTTT.

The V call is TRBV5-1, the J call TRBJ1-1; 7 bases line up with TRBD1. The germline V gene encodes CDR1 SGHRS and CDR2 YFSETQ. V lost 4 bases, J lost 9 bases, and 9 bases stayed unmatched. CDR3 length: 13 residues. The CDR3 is CASSPEGAGKAFF. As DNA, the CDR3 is TGCGCCAGCAGCCCCGAGGGGGCCGGGAAAGCTTTCTTT.